These 3 T cell receptor beta chains were sequenced from one sample in a study of Tregs in tolerant kidney transplant recipients. Here immunoSEQ multiplex PCR was the method, and the copy in TCRdb shows in-frame clones only, minus some. The profile covers some 80,000 clones, with 95% to 98% appearing a single time and approximately 0.56% taken by the ten largest. The material was CD4+ T cells from blood, obtained before the transplant. These receptors originate from a human donor who received a combined kidney and bone marrow transplant.

The V call is TRBV5-1, the J call TRBJ2-1; 7 bases are shared with TRBD1. The CDR3 loop spans 16 amino acids. The V gene's germline CDR1 is SGHRS and CDR2 YFSETQ. J lost 3 bases, V lost 3 bases, and 9 bases had no gene match. The CDR3 reads CASSYTSGTVYNEQFF. CDR3 bases: TGCGCCAGCAGCTACACATCCGGGACAGTCTACAATGAGCAGTTCTTC.

The chain is built from TRBV6-5 and TRBJ1-2; D call uncertain. Per the germline V gene, CDR1 is MNHEY and CDR2 is SVGAGI. The CDR3 has 13 residues. Trimming pared 5 bases from V and 2 bases from J, leaving 9 bases between. The CDR3, as DNA: TGTGCCAGCAGTCGAACTTGGAACTATGGCTACACCTTC. This sequence encodes CASSRTWNYGYTF.

In this sample, this clone turned up once. J is TRBJ2-1 and V is TRBV4-2; D gene unclear. The CDR3 covers 15 residues. The V end was cut by 4 bases, the J end by 0 bases, with 10 bases between. Germline assignment: CDR1 LGHNA and CDR2 YNFKEQ. The CDR3 loop is CASSPLSYSYNEQFF. The CDR3 bases are TGTGCCAGCAGCCCCCTTTCGTACTCCTACAATGAGCAGTTCTTC.